This T cell receptor beta chain was identified in a study of T cells in Graves' hyperthyroidism and ophthalmopathy. TCR beta CDR3 regions were amplified from RNA. The study used the HTBI primer set for a first-round RT-PCR of the TCR CDR3. TCRdb itself ran the multiplex PCR reads through MiXCR, one entry per CDR3 protein. The table has about 680,000 distinct CDR3 sequences, 35% seen once. The CDR3 is 15 residues long. Deletions cut 0 bases from V and 1 base from J, with 11 bases between. Germline values: CDR1 SGHRS, CDR2 YFSETQ. The chain carries TRBV5-1 and TRBJ2-7, with TRBD1 as a possible D gene (6 bases). The sequence derives from a woman in her forties with Graves' hyperthyroidism. The sequenced material came from blood. The CDR3 DNA is TGCGCCAGCAGCTTGGCAGGGGTTGGTTCCTACGAGCAGTACTTC. It codes for CASSLAGVGSYEQYF.